Detailed here is one T cell receptor (beta chain). This entry is derived from a study of blood T cell repertoires in COVID-19. Overall study context: Spain, Italy and the United States supplied samples that represented acute and convalescent COVID-19. Sources were T cells, B-cell-depleted T cells, or PBMCs; the material itself was cDNA or gDNA.

V lost 0 bases, J lost 0 bases, and 8 bases stayed unmatched. The CDR3 contains 17 residues. Per germline, CDR1 MGHRA and CDR2 YSYEKL. Authors' data handling: Amplification from reference gene primers served as the basis for estimated nucleated cell counts. Profiling relied on immunoSEQ multiplex PCR, and the TCRdb table lists in-frame clones only, not all of them. The DNA gave D and trimming, while V, J and clone size come from that table. The table shows approximately 230,000 clones, with roughly four fifths occurring only once. Sequencing used peripheral blood. This chain joins TRBV4-1 and TRBJ2-7; 7 bases fit TRBD1. This TCR came from a man older than 75 with acute or convalescent COVID-19. The CDR3 is CASSQDRTRGISYEQYF. As DNA, the CDR3 is TGCGCCAGCAGCCAAGACCGAACCAGGGGGATCTCCTACGAGCAGTACTTC.